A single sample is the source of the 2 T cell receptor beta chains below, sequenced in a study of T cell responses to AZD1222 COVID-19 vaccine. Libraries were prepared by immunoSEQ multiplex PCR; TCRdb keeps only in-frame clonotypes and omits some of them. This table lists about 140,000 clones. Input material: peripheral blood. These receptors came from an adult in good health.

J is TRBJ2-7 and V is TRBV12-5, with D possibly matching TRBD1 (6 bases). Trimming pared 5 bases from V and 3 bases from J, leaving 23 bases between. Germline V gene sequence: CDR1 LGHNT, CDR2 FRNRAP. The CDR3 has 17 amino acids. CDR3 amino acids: CASGTPPGTPDYYEQYF. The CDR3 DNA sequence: TGTGCTAGTGGTACCCCCCCCGGGACACCAGATTACTACGAGCAGTACTTC.

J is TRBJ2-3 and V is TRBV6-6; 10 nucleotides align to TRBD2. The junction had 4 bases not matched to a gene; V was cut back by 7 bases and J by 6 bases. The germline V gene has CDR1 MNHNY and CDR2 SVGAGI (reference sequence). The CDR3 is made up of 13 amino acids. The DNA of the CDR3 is TGTGCCAGCACCATGACTAGCGGGGATACGCAGTATTTT. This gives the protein CASTMTSGDTQYF.